What follows are 7 T cell receptor beta chains derived from one specimen sequenced in a study of beta chain features in type 1 diabetes. Every isolated RNA sample was fully reverse transcribed, so sequencing captured expressed TCRB transcripts. Some clones are missing from TCRdb's copy, which holds only in-frame ones; the method was immunoSEQ multiplex PCR. The table records 620,000 or so clones, around a sixth of them present only once. Input material: naive CD4+ T cells from blood. These receptor sequences come from a man in his late teens or twenties in good health.

This clone has more than one count but fewer than ten. V usage is TRBV5-1 and J usage is TRBJ2-3; perhaps TRBD2 as D (5 bases). CDR1 and CDR2 from the germline V gene are SGHRS and YFSETQ. V lost 0 bases to trimming and J lost 3 bases, with 8 bases between them. The CDR3 is 14 amino acids. DNA of the CDR3: TGCGCCAGCAGCTTGGTTCCGGGGACAGATACGCAGTATTTT. This encodes CASSLVPGTDTQYF.

This clone has more than one count but fewer than ten. This chain connects TRBV11-2 to TRBJ1-4; D is unclear. CDR3 length equals 12 residues. Germline V gene sequence: CDR1 SGHAT, CDR2 FQNNGV. Trimming removed 1 base from V and 8 bases from J, with 5 bases in between. For the CDR3, the DNA is TGTGCCAGCAGCTTAGTTGGCGAAAAACTGTTTTTT. Amino acids: CASSLVGEKLFF.

This clone occurred a few times. The gene calls are TRBV28 and TRBJ1-3, with 7 positions matching TRBD1. The V and J ends lost 3 bases and 0 bases, in that order; junction bases with no gene match: 20. This CDR3 is built from 21 residues. The germline V gene encodes CDR1 MDHEN and CDR2 SYDVKM. The CDR3, as DNA: TGTGCCAGCAGTTTCGCGACACAGGGGCCTTGGGTCTTAAGCTCTGGAAACACCATATATTTT. It specifies CASSFATQGPWVLSSGNTIYF.

The chain recombines TRBV28 with TRBJ1-5; the D gene is possibly TRBD1 (5 bases). The CDR3 sequence is 15 residues long. With 7 bases removed from V and 2 bases from J, the gap between germline ends came to 15 bases. CDR1 is MDHEN and CDR2 is SYDVKM in the germline V gene. CDR3 in amino acids: CASTPGSRGNQPQHF. For the CDR3, the DNA is TGTGCCAGCACTCCCGGGTCCAGGGGCAATCAGCCCCAGCATTTT.

This clone was recorded a few times. J is TRBJ1-1 and V is TRBV28; D is unclear. From germline, CDR1 is MDHEN and CDR2 SYDVKM. Between the trimmed V and J ends, which lost 5 bases and 1 base, there was a span of 14 bases. The CDR3 has 15 amino acids. CDR3 loop: CASSPLGSRNTEAFF. The DNA for the CDR3 is TGTGCCAGCAGTCCTCTCGGGAGTAGGAACACTGAAGCTTTCTTT.

The table lists this clone with a few counts. V and J are TRBV6-5 and TRBJ1-1, with D perhaps matching TRBD1 (5 bases). Germline-derived CDR1 and CDR2 are MNHEY and SVGAGI. Trimming removed 5 bases at V and 1 base at J, with 11 bases between. The CDR3 covers 14 residues. The CDR3 sequence: CASSKVDRNTEAFF. The CDR3 bases are TGTGCCAGCAGTAAAGTCGACAGGAACACTGAAGCTTTCTTT.

V is TRBV7-9 and J is TRBJ1-3; 7 bases line up with TRBD1. The CDR3 spans 16 residues. J was trimmed by 2 bases and V by 5 bases; bases with no gene match: 9. Germline CDR1 and CDR2: SEHNR and FQNEAQ (reference sequence). The CDR3 spells CASSLQGQITGNTIYF. CDR3 nucleotide sequence: TGTGCCAGCAGCCTCCAGGGACAGATAACTGGAAACACCATATATTTT.